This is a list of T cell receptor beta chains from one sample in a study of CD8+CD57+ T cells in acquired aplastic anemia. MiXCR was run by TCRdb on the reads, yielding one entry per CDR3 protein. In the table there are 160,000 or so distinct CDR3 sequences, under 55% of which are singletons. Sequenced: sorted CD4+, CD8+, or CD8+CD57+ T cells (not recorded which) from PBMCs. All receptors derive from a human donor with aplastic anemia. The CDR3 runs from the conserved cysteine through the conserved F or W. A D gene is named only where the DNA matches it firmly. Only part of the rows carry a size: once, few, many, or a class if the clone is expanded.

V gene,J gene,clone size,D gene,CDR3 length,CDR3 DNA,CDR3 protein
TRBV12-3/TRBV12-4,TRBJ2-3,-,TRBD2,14,TGTGCCAGCAGTGGCAGGACTAGCGAGGTTACGCAGTATTTT,CASSGRTSEVTQYF
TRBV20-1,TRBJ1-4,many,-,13,TGCAGTGCTTTGCAGGGGAGTAATGAAAAACTGTTTTTT,CSALQGSNEKLFF
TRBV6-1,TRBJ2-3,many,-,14,TGTGCCAGCAGGCGACGGGAGAACACAGATACGCAGTATTTT,CASRRRENTDTQYF
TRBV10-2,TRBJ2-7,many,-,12,TGCGCCAGCAGGGACATAAGCTACGAGCAGTACTTC,CASRDISYEQYF
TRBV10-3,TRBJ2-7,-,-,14,TGTGCCATCAGTGAACGCAGGACCCCCTACGAGCAGTACTTC,CAISERRTPYEQYF
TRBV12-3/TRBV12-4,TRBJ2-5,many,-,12,TGTGCCAGCAGTGCCACAAAAGAGACCCAGTACTTC,CASSATKETQYF
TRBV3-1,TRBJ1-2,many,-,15,TGTGCCAGCAGCCAAGACTGGTCCAGGGGAGATGGCTACACCTTC,CASSQDWSRGDGYTF
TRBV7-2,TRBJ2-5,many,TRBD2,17,TGTGCCAGCAGCTTAGTCAGGGGAGCGGGAGGGGGAGAGACCCAGTACTTC,CASSLVRGAGGGETQYF
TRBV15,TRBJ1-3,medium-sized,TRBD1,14,TGTGCCACCAGCGCAGGGGGTACTGGAAACACCATATATTTT,CATSAGGTGNTIYF
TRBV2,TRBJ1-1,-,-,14,TGTGCCAGCAGTCTACTGGGGTTTGAAACTGAAGCTTTCTTT,CASSLLGFETEAFF
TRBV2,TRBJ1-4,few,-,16,TGTGCCAGCAGCGTCCACGTCCAGGCGGCTAATGAAAAACTGTTTTTT,CASSVHVQAANEKLFF
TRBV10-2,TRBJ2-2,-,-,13,TGCGCCAGCAGTTGGTGGAACACCGGGGAGCTGTTTTTT,CASSWWNTGELFF
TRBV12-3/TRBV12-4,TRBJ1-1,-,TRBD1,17,TGTGCCAGCAGTTATAAGGGGGCGAGGATGCGAGCCACTGAAGCTTTCTTT,CASSYKGARMRATEAFF
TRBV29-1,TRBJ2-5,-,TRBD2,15,TGCAGCGTCCACCTGACTAGCGGGGGCCCAGAGACCCAGTACTTC,CSVHLTSGGPETQYF
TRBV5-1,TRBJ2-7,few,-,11,TGCGCCAGCAGCTTGGAAGCCGAGCAGTACTTC,CASSLEAEQYF
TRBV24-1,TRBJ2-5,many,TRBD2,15,TGTGCCACCAGTGACCTACCGGGACTAAAAGAGACCCAGTACTTC,CATSDLPGLKETQYF
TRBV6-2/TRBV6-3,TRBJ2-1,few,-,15,TGTGCCAGCAGTAGTGACCGAACCTCCTACAATGAGCAGTTCTTC,CASSSDRTSYNEQFF
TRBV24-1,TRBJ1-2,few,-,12,TGTGCCACCAGTGATGGGATAGGAGGCTACACCTTC,CATSDGIGGYTF
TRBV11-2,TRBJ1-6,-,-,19,TGTGCCAGCAGCTCTAATCTCGCACAGTACAGCTCCTATAATTCACCCCTCCACTTT,CASSSNLAQYSSYNSPLHF
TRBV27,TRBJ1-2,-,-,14,TGTGCCAGCAGTTTATCGATTGTCCCCCGAAAGTACTACTTC,CASSLSIVPRKYYF
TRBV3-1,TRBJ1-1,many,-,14,TGTGCCAGCAGTCTATCCGGCGGCGACACTGAAGCTTTCTTT,CASSLSGGDTEAFF
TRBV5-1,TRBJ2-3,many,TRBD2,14,TGCGCCAGCACCCGGGGGGGAATGCCAGATACGCAGTATTTT,CASTRGGMPDTQYF
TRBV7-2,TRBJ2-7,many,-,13,TGTGCCAGCAGCTTAGCCGGGACCTCAGCGGAGTACTTC,CASSLAGTSAEYF
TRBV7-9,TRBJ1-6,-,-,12,TGTGCCAGCAGCTTAGGACTTCAGCCCCTCCACTTT,CASSLGLQPLHF
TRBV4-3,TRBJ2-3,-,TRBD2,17,TGCGCCAGCAGCCCGGGACTAGCGGGAGGGCTTGGAGATACGCAGTATTTT,CASSPGLAGGLGDTQYF
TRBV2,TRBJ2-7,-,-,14,TGTGCCAGCAGTGAAATAGGGCGTCGGTACGAGCAGTACTTC,CASSEIGRRYEQYF
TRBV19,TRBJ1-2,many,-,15,TGTGCCAGTAGAGGGGACCTCCTTCCAGAGGGTGGCTACACCTTC,CASRGDLLPEGGYTF
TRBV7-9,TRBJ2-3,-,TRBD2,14,TGTGCCAGCAGTTTAGCGGGGGTCACAGATACGCAGTATTTT,CASSLAGVTDTQYF
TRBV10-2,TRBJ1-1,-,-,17,TGCGCCAGCAGCAACTCATTCGCCGGGACAATTGGCACTGAAGCTTTCTTT,CASSNSFAGTIGTEAFF
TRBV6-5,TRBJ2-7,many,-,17,TGTGCCAGCAGTTATTTGCGTGGAGGACCTTCTTTATACGAGCAGTACTTC,CASSYLRGGPSLYEQYF
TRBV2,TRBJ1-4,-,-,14,TGTGCCAGCAGTCCAAGGTCCCTTGGGGAAAAACTGTTTTTT,CASSPRSLGEKLFF
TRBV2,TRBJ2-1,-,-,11,TGTGCCAGCAGTACGCGGGGTGAGCAGTTCTTC,CASSTRGEQFF
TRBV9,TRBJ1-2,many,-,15,TGTGCCAGCAGCGTATTTGGGGATTCTGACTCGGGCTACACCTTC,CASSVFGDSDSGYTF
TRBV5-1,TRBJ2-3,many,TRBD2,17,TGCGCCAGCAGCGCCCGGGGAGCGGGAGTCATCACAGATACGCAGTATTTT,CASSARGAGVITDTQYF
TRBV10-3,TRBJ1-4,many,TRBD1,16,TGTGCCATCAGTGAGCTTGGGACAGCGAGTAATGAAAAACTGTTTTTT,CAISELGTASNEKLFF
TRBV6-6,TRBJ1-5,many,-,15,TGTGCCAGTCAAGAGCGACAGCCCGACAATCAGCCCCAGCATTTT,CASQERQPDNQPQHF
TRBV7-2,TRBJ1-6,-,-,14,TGTGCCAGCAGCTTAGAGACAGGAGGCCTGACCCTCCACTTT,CASSLETGGLTLHF
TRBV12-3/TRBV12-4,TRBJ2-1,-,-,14,TGTGCCAGCAGCTTGGAGAGCGACGTTGATGAGCAGTTCTTC,CASSLESDVDEQFF
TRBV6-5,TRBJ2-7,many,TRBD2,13,TGTGCCAGTTCGCGGGAGTGGGGCTACGAGCAGTACTTC,CASSREWGYEQYF
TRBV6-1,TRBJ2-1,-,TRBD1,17,TGTGCCAGCAGTGGCTGGGGACAGTTTCGCTCCTACAATGAGCAGTTCTTC,CASSGWGQFRSYNEQFF
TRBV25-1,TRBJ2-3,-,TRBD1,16,TGTGCCAGCAGTGAATTGGTGGGACAGTCCCCTCAGCCCCAGTATTTT,CASSELVGQSPQPQYF
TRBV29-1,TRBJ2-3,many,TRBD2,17,TGCAGCGTTGATGGGACCAGCGGGGGCCAGGGCACAGATACGCAGTATTTT,CSVDGTSGGQGTDTQYF
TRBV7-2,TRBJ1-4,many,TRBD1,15,TGTGCCAGCAGCTACACGACAGGGGGTGATGAAAAACTGTTTTTT,CASSYTTGGDEKLFF
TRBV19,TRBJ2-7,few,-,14,TGTGCCAGTAGTATGCAGGGTCGTCCCTACGAGCAGTACTTC,CASSMQGRPYEQYF
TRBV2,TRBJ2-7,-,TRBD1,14,TGTGCCAGCTTGGGACAGGGAGAACCCTACGAGCAGTACTTC,CASLGQGEPYEQYF
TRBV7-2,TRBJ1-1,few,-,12,TGTGCCAGCACCATCGGTCTGGGTGAAGCTTTCTTT,CASTIGLGEAFF
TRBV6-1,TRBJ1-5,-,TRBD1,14,TGTGCCAGCATGAGAGGGGGCTCTAATCAGCCCCAGCATTTT,CASMRGGSNQPQHF
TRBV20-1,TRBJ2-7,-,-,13,TGCAGTGCTAGAGTGGGCGGGACCTACGAGCAGTACTTC,CSARVGGTYEQYF
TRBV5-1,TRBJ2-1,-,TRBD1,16,TGCGCCAGCAGCGTCGGACAGGGGGGCCTGGGTCTTGAGCAGTTCTTC,CASSVGQGGLGLEQFF
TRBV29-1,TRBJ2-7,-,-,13,TGCAGCGTTGTCTGGGGGGCTAGCTACGAGCAGTACTTC,CSVVWGASYEQYF
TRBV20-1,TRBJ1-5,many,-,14,TGCAGTGCTAGAGAGGGGGCGGTCAATCAGCCCCAGCATTTT,CSAREGAVNQPQHF
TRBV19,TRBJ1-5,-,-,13,TGTGCCACCAAAAGGTCCACGGGGTCCTACGAGCATTTT,CATKRSTGSYEHF
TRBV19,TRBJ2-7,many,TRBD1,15,TGTGCCAGTAGTAGCACGGGACAGCTCTTCTACGAGCAGTACTTC,CASSSTGQLFYEQYF
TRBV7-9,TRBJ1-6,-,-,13,TGTGCCAGCAACTTGTCCGGGAATTCACCCCTCCACTTT,CASNLSGNSPLHF
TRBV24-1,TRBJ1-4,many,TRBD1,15,TGTGCCACCAGTGATCCAGGGGGTCGTGAGGAAAAACTGTTTTTT,CATSDPGGREEKLFF